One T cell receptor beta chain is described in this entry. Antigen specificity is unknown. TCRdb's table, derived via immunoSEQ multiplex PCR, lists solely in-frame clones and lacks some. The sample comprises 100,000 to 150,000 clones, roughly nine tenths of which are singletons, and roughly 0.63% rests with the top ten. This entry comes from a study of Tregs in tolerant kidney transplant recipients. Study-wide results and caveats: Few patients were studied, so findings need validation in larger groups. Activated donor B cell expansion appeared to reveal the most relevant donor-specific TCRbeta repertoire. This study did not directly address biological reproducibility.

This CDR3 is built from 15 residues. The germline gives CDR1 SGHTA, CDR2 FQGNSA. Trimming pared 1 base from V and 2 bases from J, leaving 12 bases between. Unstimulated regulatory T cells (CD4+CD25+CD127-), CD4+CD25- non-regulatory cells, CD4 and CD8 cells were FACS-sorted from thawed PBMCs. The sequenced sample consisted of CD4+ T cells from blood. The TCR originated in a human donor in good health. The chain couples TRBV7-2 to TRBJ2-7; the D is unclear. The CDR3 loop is CASSLDTDGAYEQYF. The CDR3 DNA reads TGTGCCAGCAGCTTAGATACGGACGGCGCCTACGAGCAGTACTTC. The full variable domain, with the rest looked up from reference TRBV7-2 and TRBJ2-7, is GAGVSQSPSNKVTEKGKDVELRCDPISGHTALYWYRQSLGQGLEFLIYFQGNSAPDKSGLPSDRFSAERTGGSVSTLTIQRTQQEDSAVYLCASSLDTDGAYEQYFGPGTRLTVT.